This is a list of T cell receptor beta chains from one sample in a study of blood T cell repertoires in COVID-19. Data came from immunoSEQ multiplex PCR; TCRdb stores just in-frame clones and leaves some out. The sample has about 300,000 clones, 87% seen once. Material: PBMCs or T cells enriched from blood (not recorded which). The source is a woman aged 30 to 39 who had recovered from COVID-19. The CDR3 runs from the conserved cysteine through the conserved F or W. A D gene is named only where the DNA matches it firmly. Clone size is not always given. Where it is, it says once, few, many or a class for expanded clones.

D,size,V,J,DNA,CDR3
NA,NA,TRBV23-1,TRBJ2-2,TGCGCCAGCAGTCAATCGGGGGCAGGCGAAAACACCGGGGAGCTGTTTTTT,CASSQSGAGENTGELFF
TRBD1,NA,TRBV27,TRBJ1-2,TGTGCCAGCAGTGTGGTCCAGGGGGGTCGCTATGGCTACACCTTC,CASSVVQGGRYGYTF
NA,NA,TRBV7-9,TRBJ1-4,TGTGCCAGCAGCCTCGACAGGTGGGGTGAAAAACTGTTTTTT,CASSLDRWGEKLFF
TRBD2,NA,TRBV3-1/TRBV3-2,TRBJ2-1,TGTGCCAGCAGCCAACTTAGCGGGGGGGCAAATGAGCAGTTCTTC,CASSQLSGGANEQFF
NA,NA,TRBV28,TRBJ1-1,TGTGCCAGCACCTTCCGGGGAGGGAGGACTGAAGCTTTCTTT,CASTFRGGRTEAFF
NA,NA,TRBV6-1,TRBJ1-5,TGTGCCAGCAGTGATTCACAGCAGTCAACACAGCATTTT,CASSDSQQSTQHF
TRBD1,NA,TRBV19,TRBJ1-6,TGTGCCAGTAGTGCCCGACAGGGGGCCCAGGGTTCACCCCTCCACTTT,CASSARQGAQGSPLHF
TRBD2,NA,TRBV7-9,TRBJ2-5,TGTGCCAGCAGCTTAGGTAGCGGGGTCAGGCAAGAGACCCAGTACTTC,CASSLGSGVRQETQYF
NA,NA,TRBV10-1,TRBJ2-3,TGCGCCAGCAGACCCGGGACTGCGAAGACAGATACGCAGTATTTT,CASRPGTAKTDTQYF
NA,NA,TRBV6-2/TRBV6-3,TRBJ1-5,TGTGCCAGCAGTTACTCGACAGGTCGCAATCAGCCCCAGCATTTT,CASSYSTGRNQPQHF
TRBD1,NA,TRBV30,TRBJ1-2,TGTGCCTGGAGGGTGCAGGGGGAACCTGGCTACACCTTC,CAWRVQGEPGYTF
NA,NA,TRBV5-1,TRBJ2-7,TGCGCCAGCAGCGCCGGGACTGGGGGCTCCTACGAGCAGTACTTC,CASSAGTGGSYEQYF
NA,NA,TRBV5-4,TRBJ1-1,TGTGCCAGCAGCTTGATTCAGAAAGACACTGAAGCTTTCTTT,CASSLIQKDTEAFF
NA,NA,TRBV7-8,TRBJ2-3,TGTGCCAGCAGCCTTACTGATACGCAGTATTTT,CASSLTDTQYF
TRBD2,NA,TRBV25-1,TRBJ2-2,TGTGCCAGCAGTGGGACTAGCGGAACCATCATCGGGGAGCTGTTTTTT,CASSGTSGTIIGELFF
NA,NA,TRBV7-2,TRBJ1-3,TGTGCCAGCAGCTTATTCGGGGTTTCCTTTGGCTCTGGAAACACCATATATTTT,CASSLFGVSFGSGNTIYF
TRBD1,few,TRBV6-5,TRBJ1-1,TGTGCCGGGGGACAGGGGGCGGGAACTGAAGCTTTCTTT,CAGGQGAGTEAFF
NA,NA,TRBV3-1/TRBV3-2,TRBJ2-7,TGTGCCAGCAGCCTTCTGGGGGGAGTCGAGCAGTACTTC,CASSLLGGVEQYF
TRBD1,once,TRBV12-5,TRBJ1-6,TGTGCTAGTGGTTTGGAGCGGACAGGGCGCGATATCGGCAATTCACCCCTCCACTTT,CASGLERTGRDIGNSPLHF
NA,NA,TRBV29-1,TRBJ1-4,TGCAGCGTTGAGAGGGATGAAAAACTGTTTTTT,CSVERDEKLFF
TRBD1,once,TRBV19,TRBJ2-7,TGTGCCAGTAGTCCGGGACAGGGTGACGAGCAGTACTTC,CASSPGQGDEQYF
NA,once,TRBV7-8,TRBJ1-5,TGTGCCAGCAGCTTAGCAGGGGACAATCAGCCCCAGCATTTT,CASSLAGDNQPQHF
NA,NA,TRBV20-1,TRBJ2-3,TGCAGTGCTAGTGGGGGGCAAGGAGATACGCAGTATTTT,CSASGGQGDTQYF
NA,NA,TRBV6-4,TRBJ2-7,TGTGCCAGCAGTGACTCCCACAGGGATCTCTGCGAGCAGTACTTC,CASSDSHRDLCEQYF
TRBD1,NA,TRBV7-9,TRBJ2-7,TGTGCCAGCAGCTCATCCGGGACAGCTAGCTCCTACGAGCAGTACTTC,CASSSSGTASSYEQYF
NA,NA,TRBV20-1,TRBJ1-1,TGCGGGGGGGACTCCAACACTGAAGCTTTCTTT,CGGDSNTEAFF
NA,NA,TRBV5-1,TRBJ2-3,TGCGCCAGCAGCTTGGTCCGCGGAGCAGATACGCAGTATTTT,CASSLVRGADTQYF
TRBD1,NA,TRBV5-1,TRBJ2-2,TGCGCCAGCAGCCCAGGGGGCGGGGAGCTGTTTTTT,CASSPGGGELFF
NA,NA,TRBV30,TRBJ1-5,TGTGCCTGGAGTCGGGTCGAGGGTAATCAGCCCCAGCATTTT,CAWSRVEGNQPQHF
NA,NA,TRBV4-3,TRBJ1-1,TGCGCCAGCAGCCAAGAATTGATCAGGGCCACACTGGTCTTT,CASSQELIRATLVF
NA,NA,TRBV7-9,TRBJ1-3,TGTGCCAGCAGTAAGGACGGTAGGGGAGGAAACACCATATATTTT,CASSKDGRGGNTIYF
NA,NA,TRBV3-1/TRBV3-2,TRBJ1-1,TGTGCCAGCAGCCAATTTATGGGAGGTGGCACTGAAGCTTTCTTT,CASSQFMGGGTEAFF
TRBD1,NA,TRBV13,TRBJ2-7,TGTGCCAGCAGCGTACAGCTTCCGGGACAGGGAACCTACGAGCAGTACTTC,CASSVQLPGQGTYEQYF
TRBD1,NA,TRBV10-1,TRBJ2-2,TGCGCCAGCATTCCACCGGACAGGGCACAGTCGGGGGAGCTGTTTTTT,CASIPPDRAQSGELFF
NA,NA,TRBV27,TRBJ2-3,TGTGCCAGCAGTTCTTCCGGACAGTTCACAGATACGCAGTATTTT,CASSSSGQFTDTQYF
NA,NA,TRBV2,TRBJ1-1,TGTGCCACCCCCCGGGACATTTTTACTGAAGCTTTCTTT,CATPRDIFTEAFF
NA,few,TRBV2,TRBJ1-6,TGTGCCAGCGAGTTTACGGGACTGTCAAATTCACCCCTCCACTTT,CASEFTGLSNSPLHF
NA,NA,TRBV9,TRBJ1-3,TGTGCCAGCAGCGTTTCCGGGACAACTGGAAACACCATATATTTT,CASSVSGTTGNTIYF
TRBD1,NA,TRBV13,TRBJ1-2,TGTGCCAGCAGCGCCAGGGACAGGGGAATGTTCCGCTTC,CASSARDRGMFRF
TRBD2,few,TRBV5-1,TRBJ2-7,TGCGCCAGCAGCGTTAGCGGGGGCTCCTACGAGCAGTACTTC,CASSVSGGSYEQYF
TRBD1,NA,TRBV2,TRBJ1-4,TGTGCCAGCAGAGCCGGGACAGGGTCTCAAAAACTGTTTTTT,CASRAGTGSQKLFF
NA,NA,TRBV12-3/TRBV12-4,TRBJ1-2,TGTGCCAGCAGCTTATCAGGGGTTCACGGCTACACCTTC,CASSLSGVHGYTF
NA,NA,TRBV5-1,TRBJ1-4,TGCGCCAGCAGCCCCGGGACAAAGGAAAAACTGTTTTTT,CASSPGTKEKLFF
NA,NA,TRBV7-9,TRBJ1-3,TGTGCCAGCAGCTCCACAGAGACTGGAAACACCATATATTTT,CASSSTETGNTIYF
NA,NA,TRBV29-1,TRBJ2-1,TGCAGCGTCCCCACGGAGGTGCCAGGGGGGACTTACAATGAGCAGTTCTTC,CSVPTEVPGGTYNEQFF
NA,NA,TRBV6-1,TRBJ1-2,TGTGCCAGCAGTGAATCCGGGTGGGGGGGCGACTATGGCTACACCTTC,CASSESGWGGDYGYTF
NA,few,TRBV4-1,TRBJ1-2,TGCGCCAGCAGCCAAGAGGTCACGGGGGGCCGCTATGGCTACACCTTC,CASSQEVTGGRYGYTF
TRBD1,NA,TRBV5-1,TRBJ1-1,TGCGCCAGCAGCCCAGACAGACAGGGGGATACTGAAGCTTTCTTT,CASSPDRQGDTEAFF
TRBD2,NA,TRBV11-2,TRBJ2-1,TGTGCCAGCAGCTTGGCTGGGACTAGCTATGAGCAGTTCTTC,CASSLAGTSYEQFF